Listed below are T cell receptor beta chains from one sample, sequenced in a study of regulatory T cells in long-lasting Graves disease. TCRdb recomputed calls from the multiplex PCR reads with MiXCR, one row per CDR3 protein. The table shows 400,000 to 450,000 distinct CDR3 sequences, with about 15% occurring only once. These data were also filed under a second study, of T cells in Graves' hyperthyroidism and ophthalmopathy.

The sample was peripheral blood mononuclear cells (PBMCs), taken at new diagnosis, from a patient treated with antithyroid drugs. These TCRs come from a woman in her twenties or thirties with Graves disease. Both conserved end residues are part of each CDR3. The D gene is left open where the match is weak. Not every row has a clone size; where given, it reads once, few, many or a size class.

J gene: TRBJ1-5
V gene: TRBV30
clone size: many
D gene: NA
CDR3 protein: CAWSVGGGPQPQHF
CDR3 DNA: TGTGCCTGGAGTGTAGGCGGCGGCCCCCAGCCCCAGCATTTT

J gene: TRBJ1-2
V gene: TRBV7-9
clone size: many
D gene: NA
CDR3 protein: CASSTTGLWNYGYTF
CDR3 DNA: TGTGCCAGCAGCACAACAGGGTTGTGGAACTATGGCTACACCTTC

J gene: TRBJ2-1
V gene: TRBV5-1
clone size: NA
D gene: NA
CDR3 protein: CASRASESSYNEQFF
CDR3 DNA: TGCGCCAGCAGGGCTAGCGAGAGCTCCTACAATGAGCAGTTCTTC

J gene: TRBJ2-2
V gene: TRBV7-8
clone size: few
D gene: NA
CDR3 protein: CASSSIDVGSGELFF
CDR3 DNA: TGTGCCAGCAGTTCTATCGACGTTGGGTCCGGGGAGCTGTTTTTT

J gene: TRBJ2-5
V gene: TRBV13
clone size: many
D gene: NA
CDR3 protein: CASSQRTEETQYF
CDR3 DNA: TGTGCCAGCAGCCAACGGACTGAAGAGACCCAGTACTTC

J gene: TRBJ2-1
V gene: TRBV7-9
clone size: many
D gene: TRBD2
CDR3 protein: CASSLIGRGGRQQQEEQFF
CDR3 DNA: TGTGCCAGCAGCTTAATTGGGCGAGGCGGGAGGCAGCAGCAGGAGGAGCAGTTCTTC

J gene: TRBJ2-7
V gene: TRBV18
clone size: many
D gene: TRBD1
CDR3 protein: CASSPGQGGPYEQYF
CDR3 DNA: TGTGCCAGCTCACCGGGACAGGGGGGCCCCTACGAGCAGTACTTC

J gene: TRBJ2-7
V gene: TRBV3-1
clone size: many
D gene: NA
CDR3 protein: CASSQVVSSEQYF
CDR3 DNA: TGTGCCAGCAGCCAAGTAGTGTCAAGCGAGCAGTACTTC

J gene: TRBJ2-5
V gene: TRBV27
clone size: many
D gene: TRBD2
CDR3 protein: CASSLIAGGQQTQYF
CDR3 DNA: TGTGCCAGCAGCCTTATAGCGGGAGGGCAGCAGACCCAGTACTTC

J gene: TRBJ1-4
V gene: TRBV30
clone size: many
D gene: NA
CDR3 protein: CAWSGSNEKLFF
CDR3 DNA: TGTGCCTGGAGTGGAAGTAATGAAAAACTGTTTTTT

J gene: TRBJ1-2
V gene: TRBV7-9
clone size: many
D gene: TRBD1
CDR3 protein: CASQPRQGANYGYTF
CDR3 DNA: TGTGCCAGTCAACCGCGGCAGGGGGCGAACTATGGCTACACCTTC

J gene: TRBJ1-2
V gene: TRBV20-1
clone size: many
D gene: NA
CDR3 protein: CSARRLGDMHGYTF
CDR3 DNA: TGCAGTGCTAGACGCCTGGGGGACATGCATGGCTACACCTTC

J gene: TRBJ1-1
V gene: TRBV4-2
clone size: NA
D gene: NA
CDR3 protein: CASSQDLVGPATAFF
CDR3 DNA: TGTGCCAGCAGCCAAGATCTGGTTGGCCCCGCAACCGCTTTCTTT

J gene: TRBJ2-1
V gene: TRBV11-2
clone size: many
D gene: TRBD2
CDR3 protein: CASSPGASGRAGNEQFF
CDR3 DNA: TGTGCCAGCAGCCCCGGGGCTAGCGGGAGGGCCGGTAATGAGCAGTTCTTC

J gene: TRBJ2-2
V gene: TRBV7-3
clone size: NA
D gene: NA
CDR3 protein: CASSQGGGRTDGELFF
CDR3 DNA: TGTGCCAGCAGCCAAGGGGGGGGGCGAACGGACGGGGAGCTGTTTTTT

J gene: TRBJ1-4
V gene: TRBV11-2
clone size: NA
D gene: NA
CDR3 protein: CASSLLGQTNEKLFF
CDR3 DNA: TGTGCCAGCAGCTTACTTGGACAGACGAATGAAAAACTGTTTTTT

J gene: TRBJ2-3
V gene: TRBV5-1
clone size: NA
D gene: TRBD2
CDR3 protein: CASRIAGPSTDTQYF
CDR3 DNA: TGCGCCAGCCGGATAGCGGGCCCTAGCACAGATACGCAGTATTTT

J gene: TRBJ2-1
V gene: TRBV6-2/TRBV6-3
clone size: few
D gene: TRBD2
CDR3 protein: CASSEGLAGGPGYNEQFF
CDR3 DNA: TGTGCCAGCAGTGAAGGGCTAGCGGGAGGGCCCGGCTACAATGAGCAGTTCTTC

J gene: TRBJ2-3
V gene: TRBV19
clone size: NA
D gene: TRBD2
CDR3 protein: CASIGLAGPGNTDTQYF
CDR3 DNA: TGTGCCAGTATTGGACTAGCGGGACCGGGAAACACAGATACGCAGTATTTT

J gene: TRBJ1-5
V gene: TRBV7-9
clone size: many
D gene: NA
CDR3 protein: CASSPWGVAQPQHF
CDR3 DNA: TGTGCCAGCAGTCCCTGGGGGGTGGCGCAGCCCCAGCATTTT

J gene: TRBJ2-3
V gene: TRBV5-1
clone size: few
D gene: TRBD2
CDR3 protein: CASSTGLAVRTDTQYF
CDR3 DNA: TGCGCCAGCAGCACGGGACTAGCGGTTAGAACAGATACGCAGTATTTT

J gene: TRBJ2-1
V gene: TRBV6-4
clone size: NA
D gene: NA
CDR3 protein: CASSDSWGAYNEQFF
CDR3 DNA: TGTGCCAGCAGTGACTCGTGGGGCGCCTACAATGAGCAGTTCTTC

J gene: TRBJ2-1
V gene: TRBV6-2/TRBV6-3
clone size: many
D gene: TRBD2
CDR3 protein: CASSYISGRALDEQFF
CDR3 DNA: TGTGCCAGCAGTTACATTAGCGGGAGGGCCCTCGATGAGCAGTTCTTC

J gene: TRBJ2-5
V gene: TRBV20-1
clone size: many
D gene: NA
CDR3 protein: CSAREASWAQYF
CDR3 DNA: TGCAGTGCTAGAGAGGCTAGCTGGGCCCAGTACTTC

J gene: TRBJ2-5
V gene: TRBV18
clone size: many
D gene: NA
CDR3 protein: CASSPPLSRVHETQYF
CDR3 DNA: TGTGCCAGCTCACCACCACTTTCCAGGGTTCACGAGACCCAGTACTTC

J gene: TRBJ1-1
V gene: TRBV12-3/TRBV12-4
clone size: many
D gene: NA
CDR3 protein: CASSLRQTSKAFF
CDR3 DNA: TGTGCCAGCAGTTTGCGACAGACCTCTAAAGCTTTCTTT

J gene: TRBJ1-5
V gene: TRBV2
clone size: many
D gene: NA
CDR3 protein: CASSETLSRNQPQHF
CDR3 DNA: TGTGCCAGCAGTGAAACCCTCTCACGGAATCAGCCCCAGCATTTT

J gene: TRBJ1-5
V gene: TRBV2
clone size: many
D gene: TRBD1
CDR3 protein: CASRQPGQLNQPQHF
CDR3 DNA: TGTGCCAGCAGGCAACCGGGACAGCTCAATCAGCCCCAGCATTTT

J gene: TRBJ2-3
V gene: TRBV6-1
clone size: many
D gene: TRBD2
CDR3 protein: CASRTSGTGTDTQYF
CDR3 DNA: TGTGCCAGCAGGACGAGCGGGACCGGCACAGATACGCAGTATTTT

J gene: TRBJ2-7
V gene: TRBV7-8
clone size: NA
D gene: TRBD2
CDR3 protein: CASSFARLAGLPYEQYF
CDR3 DNA: TGTGCCAGCAGCTTTGCTAGACTAGCGGGACTGCCCTACGAGCAGTACTTC

J gene: TRBJ2-2
V gene: TRBV20-1
clone size: NA
D gene: TRBD1
CDR3 protein: CSVIRQGPTGELFF
CDR3 DNA: TGCAGTGTTATCCGACAGGGCCCGACCGGGGAGCTGTTTTTT

J gene: TRBJ2-1
V gene: TRBV6-5
clone size: NA
D gene: NA
CDR3 protein: CASSLTGWNEQFF
CDR3 DNA: TGTGCCAGCAGTTTGACAGGCTGGAATGAGCAGTTCTTC

J gene: TRBJ2-2
V gene: TRBV10-2
clone size: few
D gene: NA
CDR3 protein: CASSAILAGELFF
CDR3 DNA: TGCGCCAGCAGTGCTATACTAGCCGGGGAGCTGTTTTTT

J gene: TRBJ2-7
V gene: TRBV6-2/TRBV6-3
clone size: NA
D gene: NA
CDR3 protein: CASSSSHGSSYEQYF
CDR3 DNA: TGTGCCAGCAGTTCGTCCCACGGGAGCTCCTACGAGCAGTACTTC

J gene: TRBJ2-3
V gene: TRBV20-1
clone size: few
D gene: TRBD2
CDR3 protein: CSAKLAGASDTQYF
CDR3 DNA: TGCAGTGCTAAGCTAGCGGGAGCATCTGATACGCAGTATTTT

J gene: TRBJ2-7
V gene: TRBV28
clone size: many
D gene: TRBD2
CDR3 protein: CASRTSGRVYEQYF
CDR3 DNA: TGTGCCAGCAGGACTAGCGGGAGGGTATACGAGCAGTACTTC

J gene: TRBJ2-3
V gene: TRBV28
clone size: NA
D gene: TRBD1
CDR3 protein: CASRMTGTGSDTQYF
CDR3 DNA: TGTGCCAGCAGAATGACCGGGACAGGGTCAGATACGCAGTATTTT

J gene: TRBJ1-5
V gene: TRBV19
clone size: NA
D gene: NA
CDR3 protein: CASSMTAYSNQPQHF
CDR3 DNA: TGTGCCAGTAGTATGACAGCCTATAGCAATCAGCCCCAGCATTTT

J gene: TRBJ2-1
V gene: TRBV6-2/TRBV6-3
clone size: NA
D gene: NA
CDR3 protein: CASSYSGTGNEQFF
CDR3 DNA: TGTGCCAGCAGTTACTCGGGAACGGGAAATGAGCAGTTCTTC

J gene: TRBJ2-1
V gene: TRBV28
clone size: many
D gene: TRBD2
CDR3 protein: CASSPSGASNEQFF
CDR3 DNA: TGTGCCAGCAGCCCGAGCGGGGCGAGTAATGAGCAGTTCTTC

J gene: TRBJ1-1
V gene: TRBV2
clone size: many
D gene: NA
CDR3 protein: CASRAGREAFF
CDR3 DNA: TGTGCCAGCAGAGCCGGGCGGGAAGCTTTCTTT

J gene: TRBJ2-2
V gene: TRBV11-2
clone size: many
D gene: TRBD2
CDR3 protein: CASSLDISGRALSGELFF
CDR3 DNA: TGTGCCAGCAGCTTAGATATTAGCGGGAGGGCCCTGTCCGGGGAGCTGTTTTTT

J gene: TRBJ2-5
V gene: TRBV11-2
clone size: many
D gene: NA
CDR3 protein: CASSLYTPRETQYF
CDR3 DNA: TGTGCCAGCAGCCTATATACTCCCAGGGAGACCCAGTACTTC

J gene: TRBJ1-3
V gene: TRBV5-1
clone size: many
D gene: NA
CDR3 protein: CASSLAPGREAGNTIYF
CDR3 DNA: TGCGCCAGCAGCTTGGCCCCAGGCAGGGAGGCTGGAAACACCATATATTTT

J gene: TRBJ2-1
V gene: TRBV6-1
clone size: NA
D gene: NA
CDR3 protein: CASSEMGGSGQFF
CDR3 DNA: TGTGCCAGCAGTGAAATGGGTGGTTCGGGGCAGTTCTTC

J gene: TRBJ2-7
V gene: TRBV10-3
clone size: many
D gene: TRBD2
CDR3 protein: CAIRKGTSGSGGYEQYF
CDR3 DNA: TGTGCCATTAGAAAGGGGACTAGCGGGAGTGGGGGCTACGAGCAGTACTTC

J gene: TRBJ2-1
V gene: TRBV19
clone size: many
D gene: NA
CDR3 protein: CASRGDGYNEQFF
CDR3 DNA: TGTGCCAGTAGAGGGGACGGATACAATGAGCAGTTCTTC